What follows describes a single TCR beta chain. Its antigen is as yet unknown. These data originate in a study of cytomegalovirus exposure and HLA in healthy donors. General study results and limits: DRB1 had the most TCR associations and HLA-C the fewest, a later analysis found, with rates varying by HLA locus. Among donors in an Asian-associated ancestry cluster, a later analysis reportedly found fewer N-insertions than the roughly 700-donor mean. Most TCR sequences proved rare, with some public TCRs found in many donors. V- and J-gene trimming of TCR beta was linked (in a later analysis) to a missense DCLRE1C variant.

PCR employed 60 Vbeta and 13 Jbeta primers. The data were produced by immunoSEQ multiplex PCR, yet TCRdb's version contains in-frame clones alone and is incomplete. The sample shows around 140,000 clones, under 90% of them seen only once. The sequence derives from a male donor in good health and CMV-seronegative. Specimen: PBMCs.

The CDR3 DNA reads as TGTGCCTGGAGTCCCCTAGCGGGAGTACACAATGAGCAGTTCTTC. Translated, it gives CAWSPLAGVHNEQFF. The V call is TRBV30, the J call TRBJ2-1, with 10 bases identical to TRBD2. Trimming at V came to 2 bases and at J to 5 bases, leaving 6 bases not matched to a gene. The CDR3 spans 15 residues. The germline V gene has CDR1 GTSNPN and CDR2 SVGIG (reference sequence).